Below are 10 T cell receptor beta chains sequenced from a single sample in a study of blood T cell repertoires in COVID-19. Here immunoSEQ multiplex PCR was the method, and the copy in TCRdb shows in-frame clones only, minus some. The table has 200,000 to 250,000 clones, 80% to 90% seen once. Sequenced: PBMCs or T cells enriched from blood (not recorded which). The origin of the receptors is a woman between 45 and 60 years old in a cohort exposed to, infected with or recovered from COVID-19 (not recorded which).

The chain has TRBV27 and TRBJ1-6; D remains unclear. Germline V gene sequence: CDR1 MNHEY, CDR2 SMNVEV (reference sequence). Trimming removed 0 bases from V and 7 bases from J, with 7 bases in between. The CDR3 is 14 residues long. The CDR3 DNA reads as TGTGCCAGCAGTTTATCGGTACGGAATTCACCCCTCCACTTT. Protein product: CASSLSVRNSPLHF.

V is TRBV5-4 and J is TRBJ2-1, with 10 bases fitting TRBD2. Unmatched junction bases numbered 6, after V lost 0 bases and J lost 9 bases. The V gene's germline CDR1 is SGHNT and CDR2 YYREEE (reference sequence). The CDR3 runs to 15 residues. The CDR3 sequence: CASSLGLAGVGEQFF. In nucleotides, the CDR3 is TGTGCCAGCAGCTTGGGTCTAGCGGGGGTTGGTGAGCAGTTCTTC. The full variable domain, rest sourced from reference TRBV5-4 and TRBJ2-1, is ETGVTQSPTHLIKTRGQQVTLRCSSQSGHNTVSWYQQALGQGPQFIFQYYREEENGRGNFPPRFSGLQFPNYSSELNVNALELDDSALYLCASSLGLAGVGEQFFGPGTRLTVL.

The chain uses TRBV2 and TRBJ1-5; D is ambiguous. V lost 4 bases to trimming and J lost 3 bases, with 4 bases between them. This CDR3 contains 12 residues. Looked up from germline, CDR1 is SNHLY and CDR2 is FYNNEI. The CDR3 DNA follows: TGTGCCAGCAGTGCAATCAATCAGCCCCAGCATTTT. Translation gives CASSAINQPQHF.

The V call is TRBV6-2 or TRBV6-3, the J call TRBJ1-1, with D possibly being TRBD1 (5 bases). Trimming pared 2 bases from V and 7 bases from J, leaving 8 bases between. This CDR3 has 12 residues. CDR1 and CDR2 (germline): MNHEY, SVGEGT. The CDR3 reads CASSYGQGEAFF. The CDR3 bases are TGTGCCAGCAGTTACGGGCAGGGTGAAGCTTTCTTT.

The rearrangement joins TRBV7-2 to TRBJ1-1; unclear D gene. Trimming stripped 3 bases from V and 4 bases from J, with 3 bases between. Germline loops: CDR1 SGHTA, CDR2 FQGNSA. The CDR3 is 11 residues long. CDR3 region: CASSFSTEAFF. In DNA form, the CDR3 reads TGTGCCAGCAGCTTCAGCACTGAAGCTTTCTTT. Full variable domain (rest looked up from reference TRBV7-2 and TRBJ1-1): GAGVSQSPSNKVTEKGKDVELRCDPISGHTALYWYRQSLGQGLEFLIYFQGNSAPDKSGLPSDRFSAERTGGSVSTLTIQRTQQEDSAVYLCASSFSTEAFFGQGTRLTVV.

This rearrangement joins TRBV6-2 or TRBV6-3 to TRBJ2-5; a possible D gene is TRBD2 (5 bases). The CDR3 totals 15 residues. V was clipped by 1 base and J by 0 bases, with 9 bases between them. CDR1 MNHEY and CDR2 SVGEGT come from the germline V gene. The CDR3 DNA is TGTGCCAGCAGTTACTGGTCGGGGAACCAAGAGACCCAGTACTTC. Translation: CASSYWSGNQETQYF.

Comment on this clone: Additional DNA sequences in this sample encode the identical CDR3. The V gene is TRBV12-3 or TRBV12-4, the J gene TRBJ1-1; D is unclear. There are 13 residues in the CDR3. Trimming cost V 5 bases and J 5 bases, with 12 bases left between them. The CDR3 nucleotides read TGTGCCAGCAGTCCTCCCGGGGTTACTGAAGCTTTCTTT. This encodes CASSPPGVTEAFF.

The J gene is TRBJ1-2, the V gene TRBV2, with 9 bases lining up with TRBD1. Trimming at V came to 6 bases and at J to 13 bases, leaving 12 bases not matched to a gene. The CDR3 sequence is 13 residues long. The germline gives CDR1 SNHLY, CDR2 FYNNEI. CDR3 DNA: TGTGCCAGCAGCCGCGAGGGACAGGGCCGGGGCACCTTC. Amino acids: CASSREGQGRGTF.

This clone came up once. The rearrangement links TRBV28 to TRBJ2-4, with D possibly matching TRBD1 (6 bases). Germline V gene lookup returns CDR1 MDHEN and CDR2 SYDVKM. Trimming pared 5 bases from V and 3 bases from J, leaving 14 bases between. This CDR3 contains 15 residues. The DNA of the CDR3 is TGTGCCAGCAGTCGACAGGATCGAGACAAAAACATTCAGTACTTC. This translates into CASSRQDRDKNIQYF. The full variable domain, rest sourced from reference TRBV28 and TRBJ2-4, is DVKVTQSSRYLVKRTGEKVFLECVQDMDHENMFWYRQDPGLGLRLIYFSYDVKMKEKGDIPEGYSVSREKKERFSLILESASTNQTSMYLCASSRQDRDKNIQYFGAGTRLSVL.

In this sample, this clone turned up a few times. The chain couples TRBV7-2 to TRBJ1-2; D is perhaps TRBD1 (6 bases). Germline V CDR1 and CDR2: SGHTA, FQGNSA. V lost 1 base and J lost 4, with 13 bases in between. The CDR3 extends over 15 amino acids. CDR3 residues: CASSLGRDTVYGYTF. The CDR3 bases are TGTGCCAGCAGCTTAGGTAGGGACACGGTCTATGGCTACACCTTC.